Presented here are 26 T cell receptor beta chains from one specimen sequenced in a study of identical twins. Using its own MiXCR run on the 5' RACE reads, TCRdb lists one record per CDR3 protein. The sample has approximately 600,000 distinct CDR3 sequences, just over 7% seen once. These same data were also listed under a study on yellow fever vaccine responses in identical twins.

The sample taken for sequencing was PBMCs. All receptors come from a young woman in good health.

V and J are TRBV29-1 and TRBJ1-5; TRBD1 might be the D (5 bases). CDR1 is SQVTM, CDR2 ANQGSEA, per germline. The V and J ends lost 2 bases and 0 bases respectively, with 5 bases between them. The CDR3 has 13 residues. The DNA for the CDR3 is TGCAGCGTTGAACAGGGTAGCAATCAGCCCCAGCATTTT. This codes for CSVEQGSNQPQHF.

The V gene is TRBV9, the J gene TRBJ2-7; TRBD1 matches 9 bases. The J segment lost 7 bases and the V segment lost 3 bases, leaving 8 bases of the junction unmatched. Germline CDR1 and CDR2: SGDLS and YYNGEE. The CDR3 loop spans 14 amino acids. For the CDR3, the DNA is TGTGCCAGCAGCGCGAGGGACAGGGCATGGGAGCAGTACTTC. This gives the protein CASSARDRAWEQYF.

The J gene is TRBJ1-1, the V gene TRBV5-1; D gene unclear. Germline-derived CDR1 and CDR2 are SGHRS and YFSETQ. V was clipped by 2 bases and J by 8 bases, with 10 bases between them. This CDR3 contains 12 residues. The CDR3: CASSFDNHEAFF. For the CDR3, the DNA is TGCGCCAGCAGCTTCGATAACCACGAAGCTTTCTTT.

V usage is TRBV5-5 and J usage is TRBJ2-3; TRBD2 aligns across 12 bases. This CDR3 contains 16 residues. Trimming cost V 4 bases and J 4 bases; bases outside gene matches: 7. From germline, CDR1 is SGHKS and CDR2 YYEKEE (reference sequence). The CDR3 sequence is CASSQGLAGRADTQYF. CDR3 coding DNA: TGTGCCAGCAGCCAAGGACTAGCGGGGAGGGCAGATACGCAGTATTTT. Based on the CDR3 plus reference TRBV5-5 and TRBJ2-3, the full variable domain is DAGVTQSPTHLIKTRGQQVTLRCSPISGHKSVSWYQQVLGQGPQFIFQYYEKEERGRGNFPDRFSARQFPNYSSELNVNALLLGDSALYLCASSQGLAGRADTQYFGPGTRLTVL.

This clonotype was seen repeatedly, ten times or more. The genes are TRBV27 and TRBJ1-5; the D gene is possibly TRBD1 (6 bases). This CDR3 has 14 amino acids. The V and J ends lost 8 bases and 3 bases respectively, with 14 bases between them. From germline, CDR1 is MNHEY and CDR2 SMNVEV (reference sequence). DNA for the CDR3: TGTGCCAGCGGGGGGGCCACCCCCAATCAGCCCCAGCATTTT. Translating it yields CASGGATPNQPQHF.

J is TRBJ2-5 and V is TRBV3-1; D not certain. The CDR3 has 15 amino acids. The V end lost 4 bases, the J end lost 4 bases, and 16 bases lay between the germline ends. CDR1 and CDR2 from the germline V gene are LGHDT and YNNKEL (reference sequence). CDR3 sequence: CASSRLDRVVETQYF. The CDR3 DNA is TGTGCCAGCAGCCGCCTCGACCGAGTAGTAGAGACCCAGTACTTC.

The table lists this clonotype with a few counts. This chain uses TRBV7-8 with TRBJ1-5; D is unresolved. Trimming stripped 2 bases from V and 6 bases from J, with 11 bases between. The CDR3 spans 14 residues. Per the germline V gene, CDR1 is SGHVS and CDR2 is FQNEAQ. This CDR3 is CASSLRDSGQPQHF. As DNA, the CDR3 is TGTGCCAGCAGCTTAAGGGATTCGGGTCAGCCCCAGCATTTT. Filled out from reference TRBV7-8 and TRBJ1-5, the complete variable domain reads GAGVSQSPRYKVAKRGQDVALRCDPISGHVSLFWYQQALGQGPEFLTYFQNEAQLDKSGLPSDRFFAERPEGSVSTLKIQRTQQEDSAVYLCASSLRDSGQPQHFGDGTRLSIL.

The CDR3 coding sequence is TGTGCCAGCAGCAAAACCGGGACAGAAGAGACCCAGTACTTC. This sequence encodes CASSKTGTEETQYF. The V gene is TRBV5-4, the J gene TRBJ2-5; 7 bases agree with TRBD1. V dropped 4 bases and J dropped 3; count of bases not matched to a gene: 6. The germline CDR1 and CDR2 sequences are SGHNT and YYREEE (reference sequence). There are 14 residues in the CDR3.

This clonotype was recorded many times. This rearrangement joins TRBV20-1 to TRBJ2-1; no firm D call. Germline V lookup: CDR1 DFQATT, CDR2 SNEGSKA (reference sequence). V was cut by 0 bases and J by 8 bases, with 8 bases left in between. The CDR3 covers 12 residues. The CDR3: CSARDLSDEQFF. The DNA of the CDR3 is TGCAGTGCTAGAGATCTGAGTGATGAGCAGTTCTTC.

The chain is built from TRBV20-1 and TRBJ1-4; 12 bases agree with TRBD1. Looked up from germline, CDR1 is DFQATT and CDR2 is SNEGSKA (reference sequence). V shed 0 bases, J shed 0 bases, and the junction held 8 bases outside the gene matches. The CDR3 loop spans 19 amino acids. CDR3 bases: TGCAGTGCTAGAGATCCGAGGGACAGGGGGCCCGCAACTAATGAAAAACTGTTTTTT. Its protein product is CSARDPRDRGPATNEKLFF.

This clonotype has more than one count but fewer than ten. The CDR3 here is CASRLFGILGTDTQYF. The CDR3, as DNA: TGTGCCAGCAGACTCTTCGGTATTTTGGGCACAGATACGCAGTATTTT. This sequence joins TRBV5-6 and TRBJ2-3; D call uncertain. CDR3 size: 16 residues. V was clipped by 5 bases and J by 1 base, with 17 bases between them. The germline V gene encodes CDR1 SGHDT and CDR2 YYEEEE. The full variable domain, rest sourced from reference TRBV5-6 and TRBJ2-3, is DAGVTQSPTHLIKTRGQQVTLRCSPKSGHDTVSWYQQALGQGPQFIFQYYEEEERQRGNFPDRFSGHQFPNYSSELNVNALLLGDSALYLCASRLFGILGTDTQYFGPGTRLTVL.

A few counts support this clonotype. The CDR3 DNA reads TGTGCCAGCATGACGGGGATCGGGCCAGATACGCAGTATTTT. Amino acids: CASMTGIGPDTQYF. V and J are TRBV7-2 and TRBJ2-3, with a weak D call TRBD2 (5 bases). The V end was cut by 7 bases, the J end by 4 bases, with 15 bases between. There are 14 residues in the CDR3. From germline, CDR1 is SGHTA and CDR2 FQGNSA. Full variable domain (outside the CDR3, taken from reference TRBV7-2 and TRBJ2-3): GAGVSQSPSNKVTEKGKDVELRCDPISGHTALYWYRQSLGQGLEFLIYFQGNSAPDKSGLPSDRFSAERTGGSVSTLTIQRTQQEDSAVYLCASMTGIGPDTQYFGPGTRLTVL.

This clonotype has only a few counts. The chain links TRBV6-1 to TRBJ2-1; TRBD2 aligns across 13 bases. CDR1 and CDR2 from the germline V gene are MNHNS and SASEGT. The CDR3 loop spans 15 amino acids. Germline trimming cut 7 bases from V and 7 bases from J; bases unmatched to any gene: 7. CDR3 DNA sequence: TGTGCCAGCACCCCCGGACTAGCGGGAGTGAATGAGCAGTTCTTC. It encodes CASTPGLAGVNEQFF.

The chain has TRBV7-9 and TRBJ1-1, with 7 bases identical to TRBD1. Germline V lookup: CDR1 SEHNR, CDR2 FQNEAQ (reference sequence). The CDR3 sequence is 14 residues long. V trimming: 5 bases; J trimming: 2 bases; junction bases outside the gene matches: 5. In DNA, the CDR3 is TGTGCCAGCAGCCGTCTAGGGGGCAACACTGAAGCTTTCTTT. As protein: CASSRLGGNTEAFF.

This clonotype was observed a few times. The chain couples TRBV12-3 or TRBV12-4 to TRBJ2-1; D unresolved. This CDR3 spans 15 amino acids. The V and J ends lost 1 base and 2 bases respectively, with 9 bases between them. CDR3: CASSLEGLPYNEQFF. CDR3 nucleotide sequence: TGTGCCAGCAGTTTAGAGGGCCTCCCCTACAATGAGCAGTTCTTC.

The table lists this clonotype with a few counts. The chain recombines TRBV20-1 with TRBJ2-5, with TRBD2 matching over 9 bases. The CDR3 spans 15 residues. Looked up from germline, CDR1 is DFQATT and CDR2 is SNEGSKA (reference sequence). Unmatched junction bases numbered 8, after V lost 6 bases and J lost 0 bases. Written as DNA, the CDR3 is TGCAGTGCGACGCTAGCGGGGATGTACCAAGAGACCCAGTACTTC. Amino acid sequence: CSATLAGMYQETQYF.

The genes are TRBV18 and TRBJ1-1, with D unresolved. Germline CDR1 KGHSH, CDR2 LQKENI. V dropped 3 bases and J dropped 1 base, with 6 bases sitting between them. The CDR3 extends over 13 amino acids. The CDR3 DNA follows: TGTGCCAGCTCACCTATGGCGAACACTGAAGCTTTCTTT. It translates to CASSPMANTEAFF.

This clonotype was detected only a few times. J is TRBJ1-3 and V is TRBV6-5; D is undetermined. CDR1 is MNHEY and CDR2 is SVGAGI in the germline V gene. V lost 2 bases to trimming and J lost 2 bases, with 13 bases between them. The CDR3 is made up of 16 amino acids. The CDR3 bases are TGTGCCAGCAGTTACGACCCCGACACAACTGGAAACACCATATATTTT. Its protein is CASSYDPDTTGNTIYF.

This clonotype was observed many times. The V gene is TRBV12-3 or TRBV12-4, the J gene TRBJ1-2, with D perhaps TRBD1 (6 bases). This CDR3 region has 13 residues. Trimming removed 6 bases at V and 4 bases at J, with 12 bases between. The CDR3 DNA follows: TGTGCCAGCAGCCCCATAGGGGGCTATGGCTACACCTTC. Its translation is CASSPIGGYGYTF.

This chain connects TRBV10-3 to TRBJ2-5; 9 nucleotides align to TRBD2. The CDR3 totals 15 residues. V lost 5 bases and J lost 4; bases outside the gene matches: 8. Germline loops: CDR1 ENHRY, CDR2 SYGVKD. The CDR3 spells CAISFGLAGTETQYF. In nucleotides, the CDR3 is TGTGCCATCAGTTTTGGGCTAGCGGGAACAGAGACCCAGTACTTC.

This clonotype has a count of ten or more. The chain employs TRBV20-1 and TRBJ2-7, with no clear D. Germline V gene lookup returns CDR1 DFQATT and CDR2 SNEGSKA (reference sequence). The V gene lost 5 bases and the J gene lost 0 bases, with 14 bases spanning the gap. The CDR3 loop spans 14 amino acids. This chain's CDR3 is CSALKDGSSYEQYF. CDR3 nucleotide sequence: TGCAGTGCTCTAAAGGACGGAAGCTCCTACGAGCAGTACTTC.

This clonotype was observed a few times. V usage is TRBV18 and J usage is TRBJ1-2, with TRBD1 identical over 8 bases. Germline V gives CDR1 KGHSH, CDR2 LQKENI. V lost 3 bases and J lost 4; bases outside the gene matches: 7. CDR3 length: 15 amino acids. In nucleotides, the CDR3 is TGTGCCAGCTCACCTGAACAGGGGGATTTCTATGGCTACACCTTC. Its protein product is CASSPEQGDFYGYTF.

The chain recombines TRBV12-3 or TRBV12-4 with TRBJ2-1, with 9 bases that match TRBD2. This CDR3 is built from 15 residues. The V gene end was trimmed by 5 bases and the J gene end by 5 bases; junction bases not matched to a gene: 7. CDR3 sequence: CASSLSGGPHNEQFF. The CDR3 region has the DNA TGTGCCAGCAGTCTTAGCGGGGGTCCCCACAATGAGCAGTTCTTC.

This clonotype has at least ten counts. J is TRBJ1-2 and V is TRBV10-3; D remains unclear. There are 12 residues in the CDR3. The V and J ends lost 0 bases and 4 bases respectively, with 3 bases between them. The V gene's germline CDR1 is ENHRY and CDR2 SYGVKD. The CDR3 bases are TGTGCCATCAGTGAGTCGGGCTATGGCTACACCTTC. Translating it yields CAISESGYGYTF.

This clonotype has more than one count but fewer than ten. CDR3 nucleotides: TGTGCCAGCAGCCACTTACCCACCAGCTCCTACAATGAGCAGTTCTTC. Amino acid sequence: CASSHLPTSSYNEQFF. The chain couples TRBV11-3 to TRBJ2-1; D remains unclear. The CDR3 is made up of 16 amino acids. Germline CDR1 SGHNT, CDR2 YENEEA. The ends were cut back, 5 bases at V and 0 bases at J, with 14 bases in the middle. The full variable domain, in which reference TRBV11-3 and TRBJ2-1 provide the parts outside the CDR3, is EAGVVQSPRYKIIEKKQPVAFWCNPISGHNTLYWYLQNLGQGPELLIRYENEEAVDDSQLPKDRFSAERLKGVDSTLKIQPAELGDSAVYLCASSHLPTSSYNEQFFGPGTRLTVL.

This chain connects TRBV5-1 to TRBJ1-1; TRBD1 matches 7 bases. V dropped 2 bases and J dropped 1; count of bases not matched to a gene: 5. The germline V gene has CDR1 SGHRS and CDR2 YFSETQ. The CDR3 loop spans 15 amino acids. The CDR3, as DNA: TGCGCCAGCAGCTTCACAGGGGAACGGAACACTGAAGCTTTCTTT. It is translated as CASSFTGERNTEAFF.